The entry below describes one T cell receptor beta chain. This record belongs to a study of blood T cell repertoires in COVID-19. Study in general: There were acute and convalescent COVID-19 samples, and they came from the United States, Italy and Spain.

Sequencing used immunoSEQ multiplex PCR; TCRdb keeps in-frame clones, though not all of them. The sample contains over 300,000 clones, 70% to 90% of which appear only once. Individuals aged 18 to 89 years were recruited from roughly 23 US areas. CDR1 is LNHDA, CDR2 SQIVND, per germline (reference sequence). The CDR3 is 13 amino acids. V trimming: 6 bases; J trimming: 7 bases; junction bases outside the gene matches: 6. The receptor's source is a woman aged 25 to 39 with acute COVID-19. Specimen: PBMCs or T cells enriched from blood (not recorded which). This chain joins TRBV19 and TRBJ2-7; 10 bases line up with TRBD1. Written as DNA, the CDR3 is TGTGCCAGTAGATCCCAGGACAGGGGGGAGCAGTACTTC. Residues: CASRSQDRGEQYF.